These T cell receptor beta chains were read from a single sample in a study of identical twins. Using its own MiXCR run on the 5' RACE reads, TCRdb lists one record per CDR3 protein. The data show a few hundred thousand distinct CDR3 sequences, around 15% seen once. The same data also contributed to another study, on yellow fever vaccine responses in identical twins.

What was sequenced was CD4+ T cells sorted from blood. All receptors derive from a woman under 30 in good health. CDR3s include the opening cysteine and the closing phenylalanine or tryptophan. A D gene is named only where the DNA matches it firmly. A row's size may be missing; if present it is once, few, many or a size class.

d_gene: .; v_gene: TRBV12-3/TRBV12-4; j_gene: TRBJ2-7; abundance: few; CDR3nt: TGTGCCAGCAGTGGTACAGGGGGGGGTAGATACTACGAGCAGTACTTC; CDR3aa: CASSGTGGGRYYEQYF
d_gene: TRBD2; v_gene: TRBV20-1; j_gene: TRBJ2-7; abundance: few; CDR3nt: TGCAGTGCCAACGACGGACTAGCGGGAAGCTACGAAGGGCAGTACTTC; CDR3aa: CSANDGLAGSYEGQYF
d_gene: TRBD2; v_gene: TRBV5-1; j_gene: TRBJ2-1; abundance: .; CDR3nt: TGCGCCAGCAGCGTCGGACTAGCGGGTTTCTACAATGAGCAGTTCTTC; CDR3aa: CASSVGLAGFYNEQFF
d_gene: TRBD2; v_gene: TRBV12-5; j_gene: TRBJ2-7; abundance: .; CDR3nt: TGTGCTAGTGGTACGGGGGGTGTGGCGGGAGTTCCCTACGAGCAGTACTTC; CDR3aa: CASGTGGVAGVPYEQYF
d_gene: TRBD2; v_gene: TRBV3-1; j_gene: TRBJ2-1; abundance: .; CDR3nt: TGTGCCAGCAGCCAAGGACTAGCGGGCTTTGGCGATGAGCAGTTCTTC; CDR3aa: CASSQGLAGFGDEQFF
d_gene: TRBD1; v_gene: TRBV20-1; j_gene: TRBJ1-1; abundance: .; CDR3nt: TGCAGTGCTAGTAGACAGGGAGTGAACACTGAAGCTTTCTTT; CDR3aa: CSASRQGVNTEAFF
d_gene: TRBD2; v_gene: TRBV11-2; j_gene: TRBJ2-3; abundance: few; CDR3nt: TGTGCCAGCAGCTTAGCCGCGGGGGTCACAGATACGCAGTATTTT; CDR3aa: CASSLAAGVTDTQYF
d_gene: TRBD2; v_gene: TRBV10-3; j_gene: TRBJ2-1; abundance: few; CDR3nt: TGTGCCATCAGTGATCGGGGGGGCAACGATGAGCAGTTCTTC; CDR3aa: CAISDRGGNDEQFF
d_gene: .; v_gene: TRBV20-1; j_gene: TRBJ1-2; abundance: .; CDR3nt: TGCAGTGCTAGTGGGGGATACTATGGCTACACCTTC; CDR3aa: CSASGGYYGYTF
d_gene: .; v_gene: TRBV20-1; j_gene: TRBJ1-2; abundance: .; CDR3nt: TGCAGTGTTTCCCCAGGAAATGGCTACACCTTC; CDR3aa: CSVSPGNGYTF
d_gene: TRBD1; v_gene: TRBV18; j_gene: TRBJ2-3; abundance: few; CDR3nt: TGTGCCAGCTCACCACCTCCAGGGGGAGTCGCAGATACGCAGTATTTT; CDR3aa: CASSPPPGGVADTQYF
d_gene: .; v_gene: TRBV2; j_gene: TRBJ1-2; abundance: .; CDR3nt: TGTGCCAGCAGGGAAACACCAAACTATGGCTACACCTTC; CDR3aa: CASRETPNYGYTF
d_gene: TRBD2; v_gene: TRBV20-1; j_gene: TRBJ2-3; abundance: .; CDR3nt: TGCAGTGATAGCGGGGGGCCCCCCACAGATACGCAGTATTTT; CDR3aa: CSDSGGPPTDTQYF
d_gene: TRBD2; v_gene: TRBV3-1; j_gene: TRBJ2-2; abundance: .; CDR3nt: TGTGCCAGCAGCCGAGGGGTTCTAGCGGGACGCGGCACCGGGGAGCTGTTTTTT; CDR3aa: CASSRGVLAGRGTGELFF
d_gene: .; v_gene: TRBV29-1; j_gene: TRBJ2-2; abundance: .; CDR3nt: TGCAGCGTTGAGGCCAGTAGTCGCACCGGGGAGCTGTTTTTT; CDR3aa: CSVEASSRTGELFF
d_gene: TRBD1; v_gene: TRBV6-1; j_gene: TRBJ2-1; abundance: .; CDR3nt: TGTGCCAGCAGTGGGACAGGGAAAGCCTACAATGAGCAGTTCTTC; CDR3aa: CASSGTGKAYNEQFF
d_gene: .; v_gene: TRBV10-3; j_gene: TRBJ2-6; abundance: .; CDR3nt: TGTGCCATCAGTGACGCCAAACCCCCTGGGGCCAACGTCCTGACTTTC; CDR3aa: CAISDAKPPGANVLTF
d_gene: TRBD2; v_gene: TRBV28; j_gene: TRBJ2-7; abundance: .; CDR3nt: TGTGCCAGCAGTTCCCTCCGGCTAGCGGGGTACGAGCAGTACTTC; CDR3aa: CASSSLRLAGYEQYF